Listed below are T cell receptor beta chains from one sample, sequenced in a study of T cells in Graves' hyperthyroidism and ophthalmopathy. TCRdb passed the multiplex PCR reads through MiXCR, listing each CDR3 protein once. Of roughly 650,000 distinct CDR3 sequences in the sample, about 16% were seen once. The source material was blood. These receptors came from a middle-aged woman with Graves' ophthalmopathy. Each CDR3 is given with its conserved first and last residue. The D gene is left open where the match is weak. Some rows mark clone size as missing; the rest say once, few, many or name a class of expanded clone.

D	size	V	length	J	DNA	CDR3
-	-	TRBV7-7	15	TRBJ2-2	TGTGCTAGCAGCTTAGCGGTCGGGGTTACCGGGGAGCTGTTTTTT	CASSLAVGVTGELFF
-	many	TRBV27	15	TRBJ1-5	TGTGCCAGCAGTTTACGCGGCCTTAGCAATCAGCCCCAGCATTTT	CASSLRGLSNQPQHF
TRBD2	-	TRBV7-2	19	TRBJ2-1	TGCGCCAGCAGTGCATTTCGGGTAAATAGCGGGAGGAATTACAATGAGCAGTTCTTC	CASSAFRVNSGRNYNEQFF
-	few	TRBV20-1	16	TRBJ1-5	TGCAGTGCATATGACAGGCGGATCCCGAGGAGTCAGCCCCAGCATTTT	CSAYDRRIPRSQPQHF
-	-	TRBV12-3/TRBV12-4	14	TRBJ1-5	TGTGCCAGCAGTTTAGTCGAAGGTTATCAGCCCCAGCATTTT	CASSLVEGYQPQHF
TRBD1	-	TRBV28	14	TRBJ1-2	TGTGCCAGCAGCAGAGGGGACAGCTTCTATGGCTACACCTTC	CASSRGDSFYGYTF
-	many	TRBV6-1	14	TRBJ1-1	TGTGCCAGCAGCCCCCTCGGGCGGGGCACTGAAGCTTTCTTT	CASSPLGRGTEAFF
-	many	TRBV11-2	13	TRBJ2-2	TGTGCCAGCAGCTATTCGACAGACGGGGAGCTGTTTTTT	CASSYSTDGELFF
TRBD2	-	TRBV5-1	18	TRBJ2-1	TGCGCCAGCGGGCCGCGGGGACCCGGGACTAGCATCTCCATTGAGCAGTTCTTC	CASGPRGPGTSISIEQFF
-	many	TRBV3-1	11	TRBJ1-1	TGTGCCAGCAGCTGGGACACTGAAGCTTTCTTT	CASSWDTEAFF
TRBD1	-	TRBV4-1	16	TRBJ1-6	TGCGCCAGCAGCCTTCGACCGGGACAGCCTAATTCACCCCTCCACTTT	CASSLRPGQPNSPLHF
-	few	TRBV5-1	16	TRBJ2-3	TGCGCCAGCAGCTTCGGACAGACCTCGAGCACAGATACGCAGTATTTT	CASSFGQTSSTDTQYF
-	-	TRBV27	15	TRBJ2-6	TGTGCCAGCAGAAGGCAGAATTCTGGGGCCAACGTCCTGACTTTC	CASRRQNSGANVLTF
-	many	TRBV11-2	13	TRBJ2-4	TGTGCCAGCAGCTTAGGGGGAGTTGACATTCAGTACTTC	CASSLGGVDIQYF
TRBD2	-	TRBV20-1	16	TRBJ2-1	TGCAGTGCTAGAGGGACGGGACTAGAAGTCTACAATGAGCAGTTCTTC	CSARGTGLEVYNEQFF
TRBD2	-	TRBV11-2	18	TRBJ2-1	TGTGCCAGCAGCTTAGCCCGGACTAGCGGGAGGACCCACAATGAGCAGTTCTTC	CASSLARTSGRTHNEQFF
-	-	TRBV12-3/TRBV12-4	16	TRBJ2-7	TGTGCCAGCAGCCCAAGAAATGGTGCCGCCGGCTACGAGCAGTACTTC	CASSPRNGAAGYEQYF
-	-	TRBV4-1	15	TRBJ1-1	TGCGCCAGCAGCCAAGTAGGCTTCATGAACACTGAAGCTTTCTTT	CASSQVGFMNTEAFF
-	-	TRBV30	15	TRBJ1-3	TGTGCCTGGAGCGGGGGTCTCAGCTCTGGAAACACCATATATTTT	CAWSGGLSSGNTIYF
-	once	TRBV10-3	16	TRBJ2-7	TGTGCCATCAGTGTGGTGTCTGGCTCCTCGTCGGGTGAGCAGTACTTC	CAISVVSGSSSGEQYF
TRBD1	-	TRBV19	17	TRBJ1-5	TGTGCCAGTAGACCCGTAATCCGGGACAGGGTGGGCCAGCCCCAGCATTTT	CASRPVIRDRVGQPQHF
-	many	TRBV7-8	16	TRBJ2-1	TGTGCCAGCAGCTTACTGGCTCGCAGCTCCTACAATGAGCAGTTCTTC	CASSLLARSSYNEQFF